A single TCR beta chain is shown here with its context. This sample is drawn from a study of cytomegalovirus exposure and HLA in healthy donors. It was with 60 Vbeta and 13 Jbeta primers that the PCR ran. Method: immunoSEQ multiplex PCR; TCRdb's copy keeps in-frame clones and lacks some. The data contain about 35,000 clones, 80% of them seen just once; the ten biggest clones take up around 6%. The source of this sequence is a male donor in good health and CMV-seronegative. Sequencing was carried out using PBMCs.

CDR3 in amino acids: CASSVLAGGLETQYF. The CDR3 bases are TGTGCCAGCAGCGTACTCGCGGGGGGGCTGGAGACCCAGTACTTC. The J gene is TRBJ2-5, the V gene TRBV9; 9 bases are shared with TRBD2. The CDR3 covers 15 residues. Germline V gene data show CDR1 as SGDLS and CDR2 as YYNGEE. J gave up 5 bases and V 1 base, and 6 bases lay outside the gene matches.